This T cell receptor beta chain was sequenced for a study of response to subunit inactivated influenza vaccine. General study findings and limits: It was suggested by the authors that few new T cells are recruited by each seasonal influenza vaccination.

TCRdb fed the RT-PCR reads into MiXCR, producing one record per CDR3 protein. The sample lists around 850,000 distinct CDR3 sequences, about 18% occurring once. This clonotype was seen a few times. The antigen remains unidentified. The junction shows a germline mismatch at one end, possibly a read error. Germline loops: CDR1 SGHRS, CDR2 YFSETQ. This CDR3 has 18 residues. The sequencing used PBMCs from blood, collected 5 to 6 days after vaccination. The rearrangement links TRBV5-1 to TRBJ2-5; a weak D match, TRBD2 (8 bases). This sequence was found in a man between 50 and 59 years old who received an inactivated influenza vaccine. The CDR3 DNA sequence: TGCGCCAGCAGCTTGGGCGGCGGGGGGACAGCGGTTCAAGAGGCCCAGTACTTC. Its translation is CASSLGGGGTAVQEAQYF.